A selection of T cell receptor beta chains follows, all from one sample in a study of Ad26.COV2.S vaccination and SARS-CoV-2 variants. The assay was immunoSEQ multiplex PCR, and TCRdb's table has in-frame clones only and misses some. This table has nearly 95,000 clones, around 82% appearing once. The sequences come from peripheral blood, collected after recovery from COVID-19. These receptors all stem from a human donor who had recovered from COVID-19. The CDR3 runs from the conserved cysteine through the conserved F or W. The D gene is left open where the match is weak. Expanded clones are given a class, and other clones once, few, many or no size at all.

TRBV6-2/TRBV6-3	TRBD1	-	TRBJ1-1	CASSRNRDRGRTEAFF	TGTGCCAGCAGTCGAAACCGGGACAGGGGGCGGACTGAAGCTTTCTTT
TRBV4-1	TRBD1	-	TRBJ1-3	CASSQALIGQGMDTIYF	TGCGCCAGCAGCCAAGCTTTGATTGGACAGGGGATGGACACCATATATTTT
TRBV28	-	-	TRBJ2-7	CASNQGLRRYEQYF	TGTGCCAGCAATCAGGGTCTCCGAAGGTATGAGCAGTACTTC
TRBV24-1	-	-	TRBJ2-2	CATSDPDRNTGELFF	TGTGCCACCAGTGATCCTGACAGGAACACCGGGGAGCTGTTTTTT
TRBV6-4	-	-	TRBJ2-3	CASSREIGGTQYF	TGTGCCAGCAGCCGAGAGATAGGGGGTACGCAGTATTTT
TRBV7-3	-	-	TRBJ2-3	CASSSSRDFNTQYF	TGTGCCAGCAGCTCATCCCGGGACTTTAATACGCAGTATTTT
TRBV6-5	-	-	TRBJ2-3	CASSHELLGTDTQYF	TGTGCCAGCAGTCACGAATTACTCGGAACAGATACGCAGTATTTT
TRBV2	-	-	TRBJ1-3	CASTVVSSGNTIYF	TGTGCCAGCACTGTAGTGAGCTCTGGAAACACCATATATTTT
TRBV19	TRBD1	-	TRBJ1-5	CASSPRRGMGQPQHF	TGTGCCAGTAGTCCCCGCAGGGGGATGGGCCAGCCCCAGCATTTT
TRBV24-1	TRBD2	-	TRBJ2-1	CATSDFRLAGYNEQFF	TGTGCCACCAGTGATTTTAGGCTAGCGGGTTACAATGAGCAGTTCTTC
TRBV6-5	-	-	TRBJ1-4	CASSLEATAGEKLFF	TGTGCCAGCAGCCTCGAGGCAACCGCGGGGGAAAAACTGTTTTTT
TRBV29-1	-	-	TRBJ2-7	CSVVQDYEQYF	TGCAGCGTTGTACAGGACTACGAGCAGTACTTC
TRBV4-3	-	-	TRBJ1-5	CASSQDTPRAHNQPQHF	TGCGCCAGCAGCCAAGACACCCCACGAGCACATAATCAGCCCCAGCATTTT
TRBV6-2/TRBV6-3	-	few	TRBJ2-7	CASSYSWVDDEQYF	TGTGCCAGCAGTTACTCCTGGGTCGACGACGAGCAGTACTTC
TRBV28	-	few	TRBJ1-5	CASSPQNNQPQHF	TGTGCCAGCAGTCCGCAGAATAATCAGCCCCAGCATTTT
TRBV13	TRBD1	-	TRBJ1-2	CASSAHRGLGGYTF	TGTGCCAGCAGCGCCCACAGGGGATTAGGCGGCTACACCTTC